The 6 T cell receptor beta chains given below trace back to one sample, sequenced in a study of T cells in Graves' hyperthyroidism and ophthalmopathy (dated by TCRdb to about 2019). To prepare the library, multiplex PCR was applied. These reads were obtained on an Illumina HiSeq 2000. The TCR beta CDR3 regions were amplified from RNA transcripts. The TCR CDR3 was subjected to a first round of RT-PCR using the HTBI primer set and the Qiagen OneStep RT-PCR kit. TCRdb took the public reads, trimmed them with fastp at Q25, ran MiXCR for clone calling and kept in-frame beta chains. Records with the same CDR3 protein are collapsed into one entry carrying the most frequent genes and DNA. Across this sample there are more than 500,000 distinct CDR3 sequences, with roughly 17% seen only once. Jointly, the top ten make up less than 4.5% of the sample. Sequencing used blood. The receptors were gathered from a woman in her 30s with Graves' hyperthyroidism.

The chain carries TRBV4-1 and TRBJ2-7, with no clear D. Germline-derived CDR1 and CDR2 are MGHRA and YSYEKL. Trimming left V 4 bases short and J 3 bases short, with 16 bases between. The CDR3 spans 15 residues. This chain's CDR3 is CASSLLPGPLYEQYF. In DNA, the CDR3 is TGCGCCAGCAGCCTCCTACCTGGGCCCCTCTACGAGCAGTACTTC.

This clonotype was found many times. The rearrangement joins TRBV30 to TRBJ1-1; D is perhaps TRBD1 (5 bases). The ends were cut back, 5 bases at V and 0 bases at J, with 10 bases in the middle. The CDR3 is 13 residues long. From germline, CDR1 is GTSNPN and CDR2 SVGIG (reference sequence). Here the CDR3 reads CAWGGLLNTEAFF. CDR3 bases: TGTGCCTGGGGGGGACTCCTGAACACTGAAGCTTTCTTT. The full variable domain, rest sourced from reference TRBV30 and TRBJ1-1, is SQTIHQWPATLVQPVGSPLSLECTVEGTSNPNLYWYRQAAGRGLQLLFYSVGIGQISSEVPQNLSASRPQDRQFILSSKKLLLSDSGFYLCAWGGLLNTEAFFGQGTRLTVV.

This clonotype occurred many times. The chain combines TRBV4-1 with TRBJ1-5; D unclear. Trimming removed 0 bases at V and 5 bases at J, with 11 bases between. The V gene's germline CDR1 is MGHRA and CDR2 YSYEKL. The CDR3 has 15 amino acids. CDR3 in DNA: TGCGCCAGCAGCCAAGAAGGCCTAATAGATCAGCCCCAGCATTTT. It encodes CASSQEGLIDQPQHF.

J is TRBJ2-2 and V is TRBV7-9; D perhaps matches TRBD1 (6 bases). The CDR3 totals 14 residues. The ends were cut back, 5 bases at V and 6 bases at J, with 13 bases in the middle. Germline-derived CDR1 and CDR2 are SEHNR and FQNEAQ (reference sequence). DNA for the CDR3: TGTGCCAGCAGCGTCAACAGGGACGCCGGGGAGCTGTTTTTT. Protein sequence: CASSVNRDAGELFF.

DNA of the CDR3: TGCAGCGTTGTCGTACGGAACTACGAGCAGTACTTC. Amino acid sequence: CSVVVRNYEQYF. The rearrangement links TRBV29-1 to TRBJ2-7; unclear D gene. Per germline, CDR1 SQVTM and CDR2 ANQGSEA. V lost 4 bases and J 3 bases, leaving 10 bases between the germline ends. This CDR3 has 12 residues.

This clonotype occurred a few times. A much larger clone is a single base away; this may be a read error. The V call is TRBV12-3 or TRBV12-4, the J call TRBJ2-3; the match to TRBD1 covers 8 bases. This CDR3 comprises 13 residues. Trimming at V came to 8 bases and at J to 6 bases, leaving 7 bases not matched to a gene. The CDR3 sequence is CASGVGTGDTQYF. The DNA of the CDR3 is TGTGCCAGCGGCGTAGGGACAGGTGATACGCAGTATTTT.